The TCR beta chain described here comes from a study of blood T cell repertoires in COVID-19. Overall study: Sites in the United States, Italy and Spain provided acute and convalescent COVID-19 samples.

The germline V and J ends were trimmed by 4 bases and 5 bases, with 14 bases remaining between them. CDR1 is MNHNY, CDR2 SVGAGI, per germline (reference sequence). There are 15 residues in the CDR3. Authors' processing steps: Quantification of nucleated cells was approximated via reference gene primer amplification. Method: immunoSEQ multiplex PCR; TCRdb's copy keeps in-frame clones and lacks some. The V and J calls and the clone size are those of that table, but D and trimming were determined from the DNA. The sample has under 200,000 clones, approximately 84% seen once. Source material: peripheral blood. This receptor was identified in a man aged 18 to 29 with active or convalescent COVID-19. This chain links TRBV6-6 with TRBJ1-4; D gene ambiguous. CDR3 bases: TGTGCCAGCAGTTTCAACACCGTCCAAAATGAAAAACTGTTTTTT. Translated: CASSFNTVQNEKLFF.